This entry is about one TCR beta chain. Only in-frame clones appear in the TCRdb table, and some are missing; sequencing was by immunoSEQ multiplex PCR. The sample holds about 200,000 clones, 90% to 95% seen once. The data belong to a study of control samples from healthy donors and cancer patients. The V gene's germline CDR1 is SGDLS and CDR2 YYNGEE. The V end was cut by 6 bases, the J end by 5 bases, with 13 bases between. The CDR3 covers 13 residues. This clonotype was sampled from a man aged 25 to 40 in good health. The rearrangement uses TRBV9 and TRBJ2-3, with D possibly being TRBD1 (6 bases). Material for sequencing was blood. CDR3 DNA sequence: TGTGCCAGCACCACCCTAGGGGGAGATACGCAGTATTTT. This sequence encodes CASTTLGGDTQYF.